Presented here are 12 T cell receptor beta chains from one specimen sequenced in a study of CD8 T cells in ankylosing spondylitis. TCRdb redid the calling of the 5' RACE reads with MiXCR, one entry per CDR3 protein. The sample carries 200,000 or so distinct CDR3 sequences, around a sixth recorded once. The sample was blood, either unsorted or a sorted T cell fraction (not recorded which). The receptors were sampled from a male donor under 30 with ankylosing spondylitis or in good health (not recorded which).

This clonotype has ten or more counts. V is TRBV5-5 and J is TRBJ1-1; no reliable D call. The germline V gene has CDR1 SGHKS and CDR2 YYEKEE (reference sequence). V lost 4 bases and J lost 1, with 8 bases in between. CDR3 size: 13 residues. The CDR3 loop is CASSHKPNTEAFF. CDR3 coding DNA: TGTGCCAGCAGCCACAAACCGAACACTGAAGCTTTCTTT.

There are many counts of this clonotype. The rearrangement uses TRBV19 and TRBJ2-2, with D tentatively TRBD2 (6 bases). V lost 7 bases and J 4 bases, leaving 13 bases between the germline ends. Germline CDR1 and CDR2: LNHDA and SQIVND (reference sequence). The CDR3 is 14 residues long. In DNA form, the CDR3 reads TGTGCCAGTACCGAGCCGACTAGCACCGGGGAGCTGTTTTTT. This gives the protein CASTEPTSTGELFF.

In this sample, this clonotype turned up many times. The rearrangement uses TRBV11-2 and TRBJ2-2; TRBD2 matches 8 bases. The V and J ends lost 7 bases and 5 bases, in that order; junction bases with no gene match: 12. Germline CDR1 SGHAT, CDR2 FQNNGV. CDR3 length: 16 amino acids. The CDR3 coding sequence is TGTGCCAGCACCCCGGTCCCGGGAGGGATAACCGGGGAGCTGTTTTTT. Protein: CASTPVPGGITGELFF.

This clonotype was counted at least ten times. V and J are TRBV11-2 and TRBJ1-4; possibly TRBD1 for D (5 bases). The germline CDR1 and CDR2 sequences are SGHAT and FQNNGV. This CDR3 comprises 14 residues. V shed 6 bases and J shed 8 bases, with 16 bases lying between them. CDR3 DNA sequence: TGTGCCAGCAGGAGGGGACCCAGGGAGGAAAAACTGTTTTTT. This codes for CASRRGPREEKLFF.

This clonotype was picked up many times. The genes are TRBV24-1 and TRBJ2-3; D is undetermined. This CDR3 is built from 11 residues. Trimming took 1 base from V and 6 from J, leaving 1 base between them. Germline V CDR1 and CDR2: KGHDR, SFDVKD. The CDR3, as DNA: TGTGCCACCAGTGATTTTGATACGCAGTATTTT. This encodes CATSDFDTQYF.

This clonotype was seen at least ten times. The chain has TRBV29-1 and TRBJ2-3, with a tentative D call TRBD2 (6 bases). Germline CDR1 SQVTM, CDR2 ANQGSEA. The germline V and J ends were trimmed by 8 bases and 3 bases, with 15 bases remaining between them. CDR3 size: 13 residues. The CDR3 loop is CSSLVAGTDTQYF. CDR3 nucleotides: TGCAGCTCTCTGGTGGCGGGGACAGATACGCAGTATTTT.

This clonotype was seen at least ten times. The chain uses TRBV6-1 and TRBJ2-1; the match to TRBD1 covers 8 bases. V gave up 6 bases and J gave up 0 bases; unmatched junction bases: 4. The germline V gene has CDR1 MNHNS and CDR2 SASEGT. The CDR3 has 15 residues. As DNA, the CDR3 is TGTGCCAGCAGGGAACAGGGGGGCTCCTACAATGAGCAGTTCTTC. Its translation is CASREQGGSYNEQFF.

This clonotype was detected only a few times. CDR3 coding DNA: TGCGCCAGCAGCCAAGATTCATCGGGGACCCCTGACTGGGATGAGCAGTTCTTC. This translates into CASSQDSSGTPDWDEQFF. The chain employs TRBV4-3 and TRBJ2-1; possibly TRBD1 or TRBD2 for D (5 bases each). In germline, CDR1 is LGHNA, CDR2 YSLEER. Trimming shortened V by 0 bases and J by 8 bases, and 23 bases separated the two germline ends. This CDR3 is 18 amino acids long.

V and J are TRBV6-6 and TRBJ2-2; 8 bases agree with TRBD1. Germline CDR1 reads MNHNY; CDR2 reads SVGAGI (reference sequence). The CDR3 contains 16 residues. The V and J ends lost 4 bases and 1 base, in that order; junction bases with no gene match: 5. Here the CDR3 reads CASSWPGTGNTGELFF. The CDR3 region has the DNA TGTGCCAGCAGTTGGCCCGGGACAGGGAACACCGGGGAGCTGTTTTTT.

The chain joins TRBV24-1 to TRBJ2-1; 10 positions match TRBD2. This CDR3 is 11 amino acids long. The V gene's germline CDR1 is KGHDR and CDR2 SFDVKD. The CDR3 DNA sequence: TGTTCTCGGACTAGCGGACCAGAGCAGTTCTTC. It translates to CSRTSGPEQFF.

In its sample, this clonotype was seen many times. The genes are TRBV3-1 and TRBJ2-7, with 9 bases fitting TRBD2. This CDR3 is built from 15 residues. CDR1 and CDR2 from the germline V gene are LGHDT and YNNKEL (reference sequence). The V and J ends lost 0 bases and 2 bases, in that order; junction bases with no gene match: 2. The CDR3, as DNA: TGTGCCAGCAGCCAAGAATGGACTAGCGCCTACGAGCAGTACGTC. This codes for CASSQEWTSAYEQYV.

The rearrangement joins TRBV20-1 to TRBJ2-1, with 12 bases fitting TRBD1. Germline CDR1 reads DFQATT; CDR2 reads SNEGSKA (reference sequence). The trim removed 0 bases at V and 9 bases at J, leaving 12 bases unmatched. This CDR3 has 17 residues. CDR3 in amino acids: CSARERAGTGGTGEQFF. Written as DNA, the CDR3 is TGCAGTGCTAGAGAGCGAGCCGGGACAGGGGGCACGGGTGAGCAGTTCTTC.